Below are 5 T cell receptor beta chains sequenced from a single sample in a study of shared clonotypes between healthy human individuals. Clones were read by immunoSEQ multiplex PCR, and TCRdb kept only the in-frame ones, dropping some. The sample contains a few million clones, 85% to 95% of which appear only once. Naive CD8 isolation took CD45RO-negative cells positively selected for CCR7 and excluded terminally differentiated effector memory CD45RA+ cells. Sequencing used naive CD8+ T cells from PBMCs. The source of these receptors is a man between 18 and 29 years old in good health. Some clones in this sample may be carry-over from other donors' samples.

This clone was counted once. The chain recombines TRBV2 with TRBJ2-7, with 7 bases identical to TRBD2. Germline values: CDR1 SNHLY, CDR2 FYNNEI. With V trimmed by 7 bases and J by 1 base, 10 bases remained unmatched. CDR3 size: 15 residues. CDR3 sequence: CASNLAGTNSYEQYF. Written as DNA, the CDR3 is TGTGCCAGCAATTTAGCCGGGACTAATTCCTACGAGCAGTACTTC.

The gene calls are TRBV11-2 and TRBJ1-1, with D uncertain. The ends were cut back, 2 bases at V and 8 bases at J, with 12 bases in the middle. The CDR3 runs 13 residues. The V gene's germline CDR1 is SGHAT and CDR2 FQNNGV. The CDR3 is CASSLTPRLEAFF. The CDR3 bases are TGTGCCAGCAGCTTAACCCCTCGTTTAGAAGCTTTCTTT.

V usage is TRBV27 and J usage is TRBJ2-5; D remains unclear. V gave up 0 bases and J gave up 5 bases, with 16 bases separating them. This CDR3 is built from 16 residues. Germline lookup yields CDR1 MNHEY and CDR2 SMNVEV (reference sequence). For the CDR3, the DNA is TGTGCCAGCAGTTTATCAGGGCGGATGGGTGGTGAGACCCAGTACTTC. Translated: CASSLSGRMGGETQYF.

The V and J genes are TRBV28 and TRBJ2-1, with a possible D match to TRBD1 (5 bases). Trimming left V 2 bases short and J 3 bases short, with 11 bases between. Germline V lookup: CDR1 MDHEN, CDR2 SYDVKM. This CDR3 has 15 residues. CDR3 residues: CASSLGATVYNEQFF. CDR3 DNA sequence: TGTGCCAGCAGTTTAGGTGCGACAGTCTACAATGAGCAGTTCTTC.

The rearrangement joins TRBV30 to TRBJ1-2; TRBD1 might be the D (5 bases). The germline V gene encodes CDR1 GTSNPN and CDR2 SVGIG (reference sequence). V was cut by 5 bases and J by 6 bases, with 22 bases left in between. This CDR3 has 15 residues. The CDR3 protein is CAWAPGLRRTDGYTF. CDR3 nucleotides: TGTGCCTGGGCCCCGGGACTTAGAAGAACCGATGGCTACACCTTC.